This TCR beta chain appears in the sequencing data of a study of CD8 T cells in Susac syndrome. This clonotype was seen a few times. Negative magnetic isolation gave CD8+ and CD4+ cells; FACS enriched CD8+ TEMRA. Random hexamers were used to reverse transcribe an amount of about 0.45 to 1 ug RNA. TCRdb recomputed calls from the immunoSEQ multiplex PCR reads with MiXCR, one row per CDR3 protein. The sample lists approximately 300,000 distinct CDR3 sequences; approximately 85% were seen once. This CDR3 is 11 amino acids long. CDR1 MNHEY and CDR2 SMNVEV come from the germline V gene (reference sequence). Trimming left V 5 bases short and J 3 bases short, with 2 bases between.

Sequencing used CD8+ T cells from PBMCs. This rearrangement joins TRBV27 to TRBJ2-1; D not certain. The TCR originated in a human donor with multiple sclerosis. CDR3 in amino acids: CASSVYNEQFF. In DNA, the CDR3 is TGTGCCAGCAGTGTCTACAATGAGCAGTTCTTC.